This T cell receptor (beta chain) was sequenced during a study of T cells in Graves' hyperthyroidism and ophthalmopathy (dated 2019 in TCRdb). Notes on the research overall: Peripheral blood samples were taken at the time of initial diagnosis, prior to any treatment. To identify TCR V-J signatures that set the groups apart, the researchers used a discovery cohort of 100 patients, made up of 43 with Graves' ophthalmopathy and 57 with stable Graves' hyperthyroidism. Prospective prediction of ophthalmopathy was tested in an independent validation cohort of some 19 hyperthyroidism patients and approximately 17 patients who later progressed to ophthalmopathy. For training and testing, the roughly 93 patients in the discovery cohort were randomly divided in a 7:3 ratio. In about 6 Graves' hyperthyroidism patients, the study also compared T-cell repertoires from thyroid tissue with T-cell repertoires from blood. After blood sampling, hyperthyroidism patients were treated with methimazole at a starting dose of 30 mg daily, and ophthalmopathy patients were treated with high-dose intravenous methylprednisolone. The paper reports TCR Vbeta CDR3 sequencing of about 140 peripheral blood samples: fewer than 50 ophthalmopathy, fewer than 80 hyperthyroidism and approximately 17 progressor patients. Study-wide findings and limitations: A 13 V-J signature model separated ophthalmopathy from stable hyperthyroidism, with approximately 86% sensitivity and approximately 81% specificity in cross-validation and 80%/75% in testing. Most expanded thyroid clonotypes (frequency above 0.001) were also detected in blood, a finding suggesting that blood repertoires may reflect thyroid immune responses. No statistical method was used to set the sample size in advance, and investigators knew the group allocation. In validation, the model predicted progression to ophthalmopathy with roughly 70% sensitivity and approximately 74% specificity, a median of around six months before onset.

A patient counted as having stable Graves' hyperthyroidism if no progression to ophthalmopathy occurred over 18 months of follow-up. Hyperthyroidism patients were newly diagnosed, had a disease duration of under 2 months, and were aged 18 to 65 years. Any patient with an uncontrolled infection, another autoimmune disease, pregnancy or lactation was excluded. Diagnoses relied on clinical symptoms, serum thyroxine and TRAb, thyroid ultrasound and orbital computed tomography. PBMCs were isolated from approximately 10 ml of fresh peripheral blood by Ficoll-Paque density gradient centrifugation. Trizol reagent was used to extract total RNA, and RNA quality was then checked on an Agilent 2100 Bioanalyzer. Looking up the germline V gene yields CDR1 SNHLY and CDR2 FYNNEI. The CDR3, from cysteine to phenylalanine, totals 11 residues. Only the CDR3 part of the read is kept: 33 bases, read in frame from the first base. The V end loses 2 bases and the J end loses 8 bases, and a stretch of 5 bases separates them.

This clonotype has ten or more counts. The specificity of this receptor is unknown. No much larger clone exists at a distance of one base, and base qualities are not known. TCR beta CDR3 regions were amplified from RNA transcripts. The first round of RT-PCR for the TCR CDR3 was performed with the HTBI primer set and the Qiagen OneStep RT-PCR kit. A second multiplex PCR round built the libraries, followed by size selection and purification. Libraries were sequenced paired-end with 100 bp reads on an Illumina HiSeq2000. The study's own analysis went as follows. SOAPnuke was used to process the raw data, removing reads that contained adapters or uncalled bases, had a mean Phred below 15, or lacked an exact match to the constant primer or identifier. High-quality paired reads were merged with COPE v1.2.5, and unique nucleotide sequences were defined as clonotypes. Clonotypes were aligned to IMGT TRBV, TRBD and TRBJ reference segments using MiTCR v1.1. Only V-J combinations with frequency above 0.0001, covering approximately 99% of repertoires, were analysed. The TCS score was defined as F50 (clonal expansion) divided by E x V (chaos), with BLOSUM62-based TCRdist calculated between CDR3 peptides within each V-J. Welch's t-statistics and random forest reduced 450 to 600 V-J features to 13, which were used in a naive Bayes classifier (R e1071). Using fastp trimming at Q25 and MiXCR clonotype assembly, TCRdb reanalyzed the public sequencing data and kept in-frame beta chains. Each CDR3 protein appears once, grouped with its most common genes and DNA. V and J calls and clone size were set by TCRdb, not the authors. This sample has hundreds of thousands of distinct CDR3 sequences in its table, and around 14% of those were observed once. Of the sample, over 7.5% is held by the ten largest clones.

This clonotype originated in a woman in her late teens or twenties with Graves' hyperthyroidism. The sample consisted of blood. The chain employs TRBV2 and TRBJ2-3; the D gene remains uncertain. The CDR3 here reads CASSEKGTQYF. The base sequence is TGTGCCAGCAGTGAAAAGGGTACGCAGTATTTT.